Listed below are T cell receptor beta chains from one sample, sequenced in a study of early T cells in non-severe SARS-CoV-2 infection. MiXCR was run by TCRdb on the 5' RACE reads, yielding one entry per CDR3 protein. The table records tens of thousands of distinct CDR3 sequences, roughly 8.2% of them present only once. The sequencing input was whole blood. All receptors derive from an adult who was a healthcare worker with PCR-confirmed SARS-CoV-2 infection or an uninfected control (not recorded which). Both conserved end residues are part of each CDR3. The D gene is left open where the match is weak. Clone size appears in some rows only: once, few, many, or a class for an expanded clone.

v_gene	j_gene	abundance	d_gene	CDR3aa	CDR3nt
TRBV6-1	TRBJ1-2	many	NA	CASKQPHEPSGYTF	TGTGCCAGCAAACAGCCGCACGAACCTAGTGGCTACACCTTC
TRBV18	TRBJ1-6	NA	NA	CASSPSFGSPLHF	TGTGCCAGCTCACCAAGTTTCGGGTCACCCCTCCACTTT
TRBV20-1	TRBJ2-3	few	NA	CSQTRGARQYF	TGCAGTCAAACCAGGGGAGCTCGGCAGTATTTT
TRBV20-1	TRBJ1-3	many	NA	CSAREGPENTIYF	TGCAGTGCTAGAGAGGGGCCTGAAAACACCATATATTTT
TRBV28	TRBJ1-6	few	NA	CASGAEGLVSPLHF	TGTGCCAGCGGGGCAGAGGGCCTCGTTTCACCCCTCCACTTT
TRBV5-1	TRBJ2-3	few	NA	CASSLASLEDTQYF	TGCGCCAGCAGCTTGGCCTCACTAGAAGATACGCAGTATTTT
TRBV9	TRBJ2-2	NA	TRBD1	CASSVGDRGRFTGELFF	TGTGCCAGCAGCGTAGGGGACAGGGGGCGGTTCACCGGGGAGCTGTTTTTT
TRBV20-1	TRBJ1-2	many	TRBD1	CSAPGQDYGYTF	TGCAGTGCCCCGGGACAGGACTATGGCTACACCTTC
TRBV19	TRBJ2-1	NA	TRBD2	CASSIAGLAGDEQFF	TGTGCCAGTAGTATAGCGGGACTAGCGGGAGATGAGCAGTTCTTC
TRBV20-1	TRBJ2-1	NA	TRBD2	CSAYGLDNEQFF	TGCAGTGCTTACGGACTAGACAATGAGCAGTTCTTC
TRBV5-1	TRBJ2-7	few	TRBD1	CASSQPGTDSEQYF	TGCGCCAGCAGCCAACCGGGGACAGATTCCGAGCAGTACTTC
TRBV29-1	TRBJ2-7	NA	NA	CSVEQGATYEQYF	TGCAGCGTTGAACAGGGAGCCACCTACGAGCAGTACTTC
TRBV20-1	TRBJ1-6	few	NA	CSARDILNSPLHF	TGCAGTGCTAGAGACATACTTAATTCACCCCTCCACTTT
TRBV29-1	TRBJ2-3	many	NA	CSVTGRQAADTQYF	TGCAGCGTCACGGGCCGCCAGGCCGCAGATACGCAGTATTTT
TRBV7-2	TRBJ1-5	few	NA	CASSVWSNQPQHF	TGTGCCAGCAGCGTCTGGTCCAATCAGCCCCAGCATTTT
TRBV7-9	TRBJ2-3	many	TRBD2	CASSSFPRLACRDTQYF	TGTGCCAGCAGCTCGTTCCCGAGACTAGCGTGTAGAGATACGCAGTATTTT
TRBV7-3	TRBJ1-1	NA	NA	CASSLGKNTEAFF	TGTGCCAGCAGCTTAGGGAAGAACACTGAAGCTTTCTTT
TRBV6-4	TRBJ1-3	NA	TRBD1	CASNRPGGLGSENTIYF	TGTGCCAGCAATAGGCCAGGGGGTCTCGGCTCTGAAAACACCATATATTTT
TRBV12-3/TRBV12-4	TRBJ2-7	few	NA	CASSLRASISYEQYF	TGTGCCAGCAGCCTCCGGGCCTCAATCTCCTACGAGCAGTACTTC
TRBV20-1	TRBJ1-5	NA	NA	CSARGKTGQTFNQPQHF	TGCAGTGCTAGAGGCAAAACCGGACAGACTTTCAATCAGCCCCAGCATTTT
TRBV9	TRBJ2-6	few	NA	CASSVGSSGANVLTF	TGTGCCAGCAGCGTAGGCAGCTCTGGGGCCAACGTCCTGACTTTC
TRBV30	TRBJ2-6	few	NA	CAQGGGASGANVLTF	TGTGCCCAGGGAGGGGGAGCGTCTGGGGCCAACGTCCTGACTTTC
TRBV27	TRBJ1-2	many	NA	CASSLNHDGYGYTF	TGTGCCAGCAGTTTAAACCACGACGGATATGGCTACACCTTC
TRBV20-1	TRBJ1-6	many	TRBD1	CSAREGAGQGRSPLHF	TGCAGTGCTAGAGAGGGGGCCGGACAGGGGAGGTCACCCCTCCACTTT
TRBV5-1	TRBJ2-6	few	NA	CASSLWGSSGANVLTF	TGCGCCAGCAGCTTGTGGGGTTCCTCTGGGGCCAACGTCCTGACTTTC
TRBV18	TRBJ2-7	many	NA	CASSPHPAYEQYF	TGTGCCAGCTCACCGCACCCCGCCTACGAGCAGTACTTC
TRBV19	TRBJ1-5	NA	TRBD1	CASSILPGQGTGQPQHF	TGTGCCAGTAGTATTCTTCCGGGACAGGGGACGGGTCAGCCCCAGCATTTT
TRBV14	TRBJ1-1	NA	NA	CASSSHVEAFF	TGTGCCAGCAGCTCACACGTTGAAGCTTTCTTT
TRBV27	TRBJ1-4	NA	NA	CASSLWGQGNEKLFF	TGTGCCAGCAGTTTGTGGGGGCAAGGGAATGAAAAACTGTTTTTT
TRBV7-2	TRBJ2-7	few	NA	CASSWGGGHGYEQYF	TGTGCCAGCAGCTGGGGTGGGGGACACGGCTACGAGCAGTACTTC
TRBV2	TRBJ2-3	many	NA	CASSRPFTDTQYF	TGTGCCAGCAGCCGACCCTTCACAGATACGCAGTATTTT
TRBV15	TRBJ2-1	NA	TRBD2	CATSSRVTSEIEQFF	TGTGCCACCAGCAGCCGAGTTACTAGCGAAATAGAGCAGTTCTTC